The clone carrying this T cell receptor beta chain appeared a single time. What it binds is unknown. T lymphocytes (CD4+ and CD8+) were sorted from PBMCs. This specimen belongs to a study of CD8+ T cells in alopecia areata. Whole-study results and caveats: Patients shared TCRs less clearly than mice did, possibly for HLA-related reasons. Researchers report lesional scalp, most notably alopecia totalis/universalis, outstripped normal scalp in clonality. Resident alphabeta T cells of normal skin are also sequenced in scalp samples.

Looked up from germline, CDR1 is SQVTM and CDR2 is ANQGSEA. This CDR3 contains 13 residues. V was pared by 7 bases and J by 2 bases, with 11 bases between. Extracted RNA was reverse transcribed into cDNA, the sequencing template. Libraries were prepared by immunoSEQ multiplex PCR; TCRdb keeps only in-frame clonotypes and omits some of them. Of around 150,000 clones listed, around two thirds are singletons. The sample comprised CD8+ T cells sorted from blood. V and J are TRBV29-1 and TRBJ2-2; D may match TRBD1 or TRBD2 (5 bases each). This TCR was sampled from a human donor in good health. This chain's CDR3 is CSARDGNTGELFF. The CDR3 DNA sequence: TGCAGCGCCCGGGACGGCAACACCGGGGAGCTGTTTTTT.